The sequence of this TCR beta chain was determined in a study of CD8+CD57+ T cells in acquired aplastic anemia. Individuals selected for sequencing had exhibited CD8+CD57+ cell expansion on flow cytometry. Trimming cost V 6 bases and J 2 bases; bases outside gene matches: 5. This CDR3 spans 16 amino acids. Regarding this clonotype: A read error may explain this, as a much larger clone is one base away.

TCR beta VDJ and CDR3 profiles were obtained from a genomic DNA template. TCRdb re-analysed the reads in MiXCR, keeping a single row per CDR3 protein. The table records approximately 180,000 distinct CDR3 sequences, less than 60% of them present only once. The sequence was obtained from a human donor with aplastic anemia. Sequenced input: sorted CD4+, CD8+, or CD8+CD57+ T cells (not recorded which) from PBMCs. The rearrangement links TRBV12-3 or TRBV12-4 to TRBJ2-3; 13 nucleotides agree with TRBD2. CDR3 sequence reads: CASRRTSGGLTDTQYF. In DNA, the CDR3 is TGTGCCAGCAGGAGGACTAGCGGGGGCCTCACAGATACGCAGTATTTT.